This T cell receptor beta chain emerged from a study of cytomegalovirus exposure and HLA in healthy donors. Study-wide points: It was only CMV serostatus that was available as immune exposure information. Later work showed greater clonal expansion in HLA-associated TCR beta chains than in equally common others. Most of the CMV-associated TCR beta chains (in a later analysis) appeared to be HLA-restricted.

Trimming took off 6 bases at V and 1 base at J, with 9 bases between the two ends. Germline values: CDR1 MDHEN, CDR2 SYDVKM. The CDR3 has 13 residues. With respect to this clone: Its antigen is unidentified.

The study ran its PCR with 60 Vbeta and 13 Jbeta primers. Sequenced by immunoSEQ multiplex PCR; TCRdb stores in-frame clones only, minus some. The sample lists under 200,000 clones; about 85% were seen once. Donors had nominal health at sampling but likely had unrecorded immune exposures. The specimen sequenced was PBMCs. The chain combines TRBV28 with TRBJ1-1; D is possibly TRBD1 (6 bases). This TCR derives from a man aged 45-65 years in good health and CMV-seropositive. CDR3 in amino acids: CASRVGGNTEAFF. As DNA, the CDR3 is TGTGCCAGCAGGGTAGGGGGGAACACTGAAGCTTTCTTT.